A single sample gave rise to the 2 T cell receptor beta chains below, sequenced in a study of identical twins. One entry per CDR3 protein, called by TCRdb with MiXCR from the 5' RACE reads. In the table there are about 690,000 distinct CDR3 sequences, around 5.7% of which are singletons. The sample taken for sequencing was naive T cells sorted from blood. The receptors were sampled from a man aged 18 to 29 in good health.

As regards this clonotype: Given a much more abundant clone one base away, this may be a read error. This chain's CDR3 is CPSSYRDRPYEQYF. In DNA, the CDR3 is TGTCCCAGCAGCTACCGGGACAGACCCTACGAGCAGTACTTC. The chain is built from TRBV9 and TRBJ2-7, with 7 bases aligning to TRBD1. Germline V gene sequence: CDR1 SGDLS, CDR2 YYNGEE. The CDR3 consists of 14 residues.

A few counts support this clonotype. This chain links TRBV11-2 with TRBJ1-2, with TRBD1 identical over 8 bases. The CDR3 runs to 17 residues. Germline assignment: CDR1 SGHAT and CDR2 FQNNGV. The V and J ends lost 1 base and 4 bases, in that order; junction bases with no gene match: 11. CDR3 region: CASSLAYSGQVGYGYTF. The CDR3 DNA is TGTGCCAGCAGCTTAGCTTATTCGGGACAGGTCGGCTATGGCTACACCTTC.